Below, 28 T cell receptor beta chains from the same sample are listed, as sequenced in a study of shared clonotypes between healthy human individuals. TCRdb keeps only in-frame clones here, not all; method: immunoSEQ multiplex PCR. Of roughly 2.2 million clones listed, around 90% are singletons. Sequencing used naive CD4+ T cells from PBMCs. Subset: CD45RA+ positively selected. Receptors were obtained from a man between 18 and 29 years old in good health. Some clones in this sample may be carry-over from other donors' samples.

The V call is TRBV9, the J call TRBJ1-5; unclear D gene. With 3 bases removed from V and 4 bases from J, the gap between germline ends came to 11 bases. Germline V gene sequence: CDR1 SGDLS, CDR2 YYNGEE. The CDR3 loop spans 14 amino acids. This CDR3 is CASSDNPWNQPQHF. DNA of the CDR3: TGTGCCAGCAGCGACAACCCTTGGAATCAGCCCCAGCATTTT.

Details on this clone: Different DNA sequences within this sample yield the same CDR3. The genes are TRBV5-4 and TRBJ1-2; TRBD1 matches at 7 bases. The J segment lost 5 bases and the V segment lost 4 bases, leaving 5 bases of the junction unmatched. The CDR3 runs to 13 residues. CDR1 is SGHNT, CDR2 YYREEE, per germline (reference sequence). The CDR3 is CASSGRGLYGYTF. Written as DNA, the CDR3 is TGTGCCAGCAGCGGAAGGGGGCTATATGGCTACACCTTC.

The chain couples TRBV7-2 to TRBJ2-4; D possibly corresponds to TRBD1 (6 bases). Germline V gene data show CDR1 as SGHTA and CDR2 as FQGNSA. CDR3 size: 14 residues. V lost 5 bases and J 8 bases, leaving 16 bases between the germline ends. The CDR3 sequence: CASSKKQGSDIQYF. As DNA, the CDR3 is TGTGCCAGCAGCAAGAAACAGGGTTCGGACATTCAGTACTTC.

This sequence joins TRBV11-2 and TRBJ2-7; 10 nucleotides align to TRBD2. J was trimmed by 5 bases and V by 11 bases; bases with no gene match: 9. CDR1 and CDR2 from the germline V gene are SGHAT and FQNNGV. This CDR3 is 13 amino acids long. CDR3 region: CAVKREGRHEQYF. The CDR3 nucleotides read TGTGCCGTGAAGCGGGAGGGCCGGCACGAGCAGTACTTC.

The chain joins TRBV28 to TRBJ1-5, with 9 bases fitting TRBD1. The length of the CDR3 is 17 residues. Trimming removed 6 bases from V and 4 bases from J; junction bases left unmatched: 13. Looked up from germline, CDR1 is MDHEN and CDR2 is SYDVKM. The DNA for the CDR3 is TGTGCCAGCAGCCGGACAGGGGTTCACATTCCTAATCAGCCCCAGCATTTT. It translates to CASSRTGVHIPNQPQHF.

The chain is built from TRBV11-2 and TRBJ2-3, with D uncertain. Germline-derived CDR1 and CDR2 are SGHAT and FQNNGV. This CDR3 has 14 residues. V was clipped by 3 bases and J by 2 bases, with 9 bases between them. The CDR3 nucleotides read TGTGCCAGCAGCTTTGTGCGGTTCACAGATACGCAGTATTTT. Residues: CASSFVRFTDTQYF.

The chain couples TRBV29-1 to TRBJ2-5; D might be TRBD1 (6 bases). V was pared by 4 bases and J by 5 bases, with 20 bases between. Germline V gene lookup returns CDR1 SQVTM and CDR2 ANQGSEA. The CDR3 sequence is 15 residues long. Here the CDR3 reads CSVGPKDGGGETQYF. The CDR3 nucleotides read TGCAGCGTTGGACCCAAAGATGGGGGCGGTGAGACCCAGTACTTC.

The J gene is TRBJ2-3, the V gene TRBV25-1; possibly TRBD2 for D (5 bases). The CDR3 loop spans 15 amino acids. V lost 6 bases to trimming and J lost 2 bases, with 15 bases between them. The V gene's germline CDR1 is MGHDK and CDR2 SYGVNS. The CDR3 is CASSTFSGNTDTQYF. CDR3 in DNA: TGTGCCAGCAGCACATTTTCGGGGAACACAGATACGCAGTATTTT.

On this clone: This specimen includes other DNA sequences encoding the same CDR3. The rearrangement joins TRBV6-6 to TRBJ2-6; no clear D gene. V dropped 2 bases and J dropped 4 bases, with 9 bases sitting between them. The CDR3 spans 15 residues. CDR1 is MNHNY and CDR2 is SVGAGI in the germline V gene (reference sequence). The CDR3 nucleotides read TGTGCCAGCAGTTACGGGGTATCCGGGGCCAACGTCCTGACTTTC. Translating it yields CASSYGVSGANVLTF.

The V gene is TRBV28, the J gene TRBJ1-1; tentatively, D is TRBD1 (5 bases). The V end lost 8 bases, the J end lost 2 bases, and 15 bases lay between the germline ends. This CDR3 spans 14 amino acids. Germline values: CDR1 MDHEN, CDR2 SYDVKM. CDR3 region: CASVSWGDNTEAFF. The CDR3 nucleotides are TGTGCCAGCGTGAGTTGGGGCGACAACACTGAAGCTTTCTTT.

The V and J genes are TRBV7-6 and TRBJ1-5, with D possibly TRBD1 on 6 matching bases. CDR1 SGHVS and CDR2 FNYEAQ come from the germline V gene. CDR3 length equals 15 residues. Trimming shortened V by 5 bases and J by 6 bases, and 17 bases separated the two germline ends. CDR3 sequence reads: CASSQGTGFGQPQHF. As DNA, the CDR3 is TGTGCCAGCAGCCAGGGAACAGGGTTTGGTCAGCCCCAGCATTTT. Filled out from reference TRBV7-6 and TRBJ1-5, the complete variable domain reads GAGVSQSPRYKVTKRGQDVALRCDPISGHVSLYWYRQALGQGPEFLTYFNYEAQQDKSGLPNDRFSAERPEGSISTLTIQRTEQRDSAMYRCASSQGTGFGQPQHFGDGTRLSIL.

The chain carries TRBV5-5 and TRBJ1-2; 11 bases are a match to TRBD1. Germline CDR1 SGHKS, CDR2 YYEKEE (reference sequence). J was trimmed by 5 bases and V by 4 bases; bases with no gene match: 7. This CDR3 is 15 amino acids long. CDR3 coding DNA: TGTGCCAGCAGCCCGTGGACAGGGGGCGTTTATGGCTACACCTTC. This codes for CASSPWTGGVYGYTF.

This chain connects TRBV15 to TRBJ2-5, with D perhaps being TRBD1 or TRBD2 (5 bases each). Trimming shortened V by 3 bases and J by 0 bases, and 11 bases separated the two germline ends. CDR1 is LNHNV, CDR2 YYDKDF, per germline (reference sequence). CDR3 size: 15 residues. The chain's CDR3 is CATSRGRANQETQYF. As DNA, the CDR3 is TGTGCCACCAGCAGGGGGCGGGCCAACCAAGAGACCCAGTACTTC.

The J gene is TRBJ1-1, the V gene TRBV7-2; D gene uncertain. V was cut by 4 bases and J by 3 bases, with 9 bases left in between. The CDR3 runs to 13 residues. Germline assignment: CDR1 SGHTA and CDR2 FQGNSA. CDR3 coding DNA: TGTGCCAGCAGCTCTTCCGGTGACACTGAAGCTTTCTTT. Translation: CASSSSGDTEAFF. The variable domain in full, with the rest retrieved from reference TRBV7-2 and TRBJ1-1, is GAGVSQSPSNKVTEKGKDVELRCDPISGHTALYWYRQSLGQGLEFLIYFQGNSAPDKSGLPSDRFSAERTGGSVSTLTIQRTQQEDSAVYLCASSSSGDTEAFFGQGTRLTVV.

The chain joins TRBV5-6 to TRBJ1-2; weak D call: TRBD1 (6 bases). Germline loops: CDR1 SGHDT, CDR2 YYEEEE. The CDR3 spans 13 residues. Between the trimmed V and J ends, which lost 4 bases and 7 bases, there was a span of 14 bases. The CDR3 spells CASSGGPTLGYTF. CDR3 nucleotides: TGTGCCAGCAGCGGGGGGCCTACCCTTGGCTACACCTTC.

The chain joins TRBV9 to TRBJ2-3; D is perhaps TRBD2 (6 bases). Germline assignment: CDR1 SGDLS and CDR2 YYNGEE. This CDR3 has 14 amino acids. Trimming took 5 bases from V and 3 from J, leaving 13 bases between them. CDR3 sequence (DNA): TGTGCCAGCAGTACAGACGGGGGAACAGATACGCAGTATTTT. Its protein is CASSTDGGTDTQYF.

The gene calls are TRBV2 and TRBJ1-5; TRBD1 might be the D (6 bases). Trimming pared 4 bases from V and 6 bases from J, leaving 16 bases between. The CDR3 runs 15 residues. CDR1 and CDR2 from the germline V gene are SNHLY and FYNNEI. DNA of the CDR3: TGTGCCAGCAGTGGACAGGCAATGGCGGCTCAGCCCCAGCATTTT. Protein: CASSGQAMAAQPQHF. The full variable domain, rest sourced from reference TRBV2 and TRBJ1-5, is EPEVTQTPSHQVTQMGQEVILRCVPISNHLYFYWYRQILGQKVEFLVSFYNNEISEKSEIFDDQFSVERPDGSNFTLKIRSTKLEDSAMYFCASSGQAMAAQPQHFGDGTRLSIL.

Regarding this clone: Other DNA sequences from this sample encode an identical CDR3 as well. This chain joins TRBV6-1 and TRBJ2-7; perhaps TRBD2 as D (6 bases). The V and J ends lost 3 bases and 5 bases respectively, with 11 bases between them. There are 13 residues in the CDR3. The germline CDR1 and CDR2 sequences are MNHNS and SASEGT. In nucleotides, the CDR3 is TGTGCCAGCAGTGAGAGGACGGGGGACGAGCAGTACTTC. Its protein is CASSERTGDEQYF.

The V and J genes are TRBV28 and TRBJ2-7; D remains unclear. Per the germline V gene, CDR1 is MDHEN and CDR2 is SYDVKM. CDR3 size: 12 residues. V lost 6 bases and J lost 2, with 8 bases in between. CDR3 DNA: TGTGCCAGCAGAGTCCCCCCCTACGAGCAGTACTTC. This translates into CASRVPPYEQYF.

This clone was detected once. J is TRBJ2-7 and V is TRBV6-6, with TRBD1 matching over 7 bases. The CDR3 sequence is 16 residues long. CDR1 is MNHNY and CDR2 is SVGAGI in the germline V gene (reference sequence). V lost 6 bases, J lost 1 base, and 12 bases stayed unmatched. The CDR3 protein is CASRESLRDSSYEQYF. The CDR3 nucleotides read TGTGCCAGCAGGGAGAGCCTCCGGGACAGTTCCTACGAGCAGTACTTC.

CDR3 DNA sequence: TGTGCCAGCAGTCTTGGACAGGGTAATGGCGAGCAGTACTTC. It is translated as CASSLGQGNGEQYF. The chain combines TRBV7-9 with TRBJ2-7; TRBD1 matches 8 bases. With 6 bases clipped from V and 6 bases from J, the junction kept 10 bases outside the gene matches. The germline gives CDR1 SEHNR, CDR2 FQNEAQ (reference sequence). The CDR3 totals 14 residues.

The CDR3 protein is CASSWGMTSPYNEQFF. In nucleotides, the CDR3 is TGCGCCAGCAGCTGGGGAATGACTAGCCCGTACAATGAGCAGTTCTTC. The gene calls are TRBV5-1 and TRBJ2-1; 7 bases align to TRBD2. Germline V gives CDR1 SGHRS, CDR2 YFSETQ. The length of the CDR3 is 16 residues. V was pared by 3 bases and J by 4 bases, with 10 bases of the junction left unmatched.

This chain links TRBV5-6 with TRBJ2-5; perhaps TRBD2 as D (5 bases). The germline CDR1 and CDR2 sequences are SGHDT and YYEEEE. This CDR3 comprises 14 residues. V lost 3 bases, J lost 6 bases, and 15 bases lay in between. CDR3 in amino acids: CASSSRGLSQTQYF. The CDR3 DNA reads TGTGCCAGCAGCTCCAGAGGACTTTCGCAGACCCAGTACTTC. Full variable domain (rest looked up from reference TRBV5-6 and TRBJ2-5): DAGVTQSPTHLIKTRGQQVTLRCSPKSGHDTVSWYQQALGQGPQFIFQYYEEEERQRGNFPDRFSGHQFPNYSSELNVNALLLGDSALYLCASSSRGLSQTQYFGPGTRLLVL.

This chain joins TRBV2 and TRBJ1-2, with a tentative D call TRBD1 (5 bases). The germline gives CDR1 SNHLY, CDR2 FYNNEI. V lost 5 bases to trimming and J lost 8 bases, with 18 bases between them. This CDR3 is 14 amino acids long. CDR3 DNA: TGTGCCAGCAGTCTGAACTGGCAGGGCAGGGGCTACACCTTC. Amino acids: CASSLNWQGRGYTF.

Worth noting for this clone: This specimen includes other DNA sequences encoding the same CDR3. This chain joins TRBV9 and TRBJ1-1; D remains ambiguous. V shed 3 bases and J shed 0 bases, with 6 bases lying between them. The CDR3 is 13 residues long. Looked up from germline, CDR1 is SGDLS and CDR2 is YYNGEE. The chain's CDR3 is CASSGQVNTEAFF. The CDR3 coding sequence is TGTGCCAGCAGCGGACAAGTGAACACTGAAGCTTTCTTT.

This chain connects TRBV7-3 to TRBJ2-5; 8 positions match TRBD1. Looked up from germline, CDR1 is SGHTA and CDR2 is FQGTGA. The junction had 12 bases not matched to a gene; V was cut back by 5 bases and J by 4 bases. The CDR3 consists of 16 residues. CDR3 protein: CASSNSLQGDAETQYF. In nucleotides, the CDR3 is TGTGCCAGCAGCAACAGTCTACAGGGGGACGCAGAGACCCAGTACTTC. The full variable domain, its missing parts supplied by reference TRBV7-3 and TRBJ2-5, is GAGVSQTPSNKVTEKGKYVELRCDPISGHTALYWYRQSLGQGPEFLIYFQGTGAADDSGLPNDRFFAVRPEGSVSTLKIQRTERGDSAVYLCASSNSLQGDAETQYFGPGTRLLVL.

Of note for this clone: Other nucleotide sequences in the sample specify the same CDR3. The J gene is TRBJ2-1, the V gene TRBV9; 10 bases line up with TRBD1. Germline lookup yields CDR1 SGDLS and CDR2 YYNGEE. Trimming at V came to 3 bases and at J to 5 bases, leaving 2 bases not matched to a gene. The CDR3 is 14 amino acids. The CDR3 region is CASSEGQGNNEQFF. The CDR3 DNA reads TGTGCCAGCAGCGAGGGACAGGGGAACAATGAGCAGTTCTTC.

V and J are TRBV7-9 and TRBJ2-7; no firm D call. The length of the CDR3 is 15 residues. Germline V CDR1 and CDR2: SEHNR, FQNEAQ (reference sequence). V dropped 4 bases and J dropped 2 bases, with 15 bases sitting between them. The CDR3 spells CASSWAFGTTYEQYF. The DNA of the CDR3 is TGTGCCAGCAGCTGGGCCTTTGGAACGACCTACGAGCAGTACTTC.